The 27 T cell receptor beta chains reported below all come from one sample, sequenced in a study of blood T cell repertoires in COVID-19. The table came from immunoSEQ multiplex PCR; TCRdb's copy has only in-frame clones and leaves some out. The repertoire consists of 250,000 or so clones, with around nine tenths occurring once and the leading ten covering approximately 1.5%. Sequences were obtained from PBMCs or T cells enriched from blood (not recorded which). These receptors were collected from a woman aged 45-59 years who had recovered from COVID-19.

V usage is TRBV27 and J usage is TRBJ2-2; 8 positions agree with TRBD1. Trimming at V came to 6 bases and at J to 0 bases, leaving 3 bases not matched to a gene. The CDR3 runs to 15 residues. Germline loops: CDR1 MNHEY, CDR2 SMNVEV (reference sequence). CDR3 nucleotides: TGTGCCAGCAGGGGACAGGCTGCGAACACCGGGGAGCTGTTTTTT. It encodes CASRGQAANTGELFF.

The J gene is TRBJ1-2, the V gene TRBV9; D remains unclear. V was trimmed by 0 bases and J by 1 base, leaving 10 bases between them. The CDR3 runs to 15 residues. Germline V gene lookup returns CDR1 SGDLS and CDR2 YYNGEE. CDR3 protein: CASSVGGTINYGYTF. The CDR3 nucleotides are TGTGCCAGCAGCGTAGGCGGTACGATTAACTATGGCTACACCTTC. Drawing the rest from reference TRBV9 and TRBJ1-2, the complete variable domain is DSGVTQTPKHLITATGQRVTLRCSPRSGDLSVYWYQQSLDQGLQFLIQYYNGEERAKGNILERFSAQQFPDLHSELNLSSLELGDSALYFCASSVGGTINYGYTFGSGTRLTVV.

This clone was seen a few times. The rearrangement links TRBV7-9 to TRBJ1-5; D is perhaps TRBD1 (5 bases). V lost 4 bases, J lost 5 bases, and 12 bases lay in between. In germline, CDR1 is SEHNR, CDR2 FQNEAQ (reference sequence). CDR3 size: 14 residues. As DNA, the CDR3 is TGTGCCAGCAGCTCTTCAGGGTCCGATCAGCCCCAGCATTTT. Protein product: CASSSSGSDQPQHF.

This chain connects TRBV4-1 to TRBJ1-1, with 8 bases aligning to TRBD1. Trimming took 1 base from V and 5 from J; bases not matched to a gene: 12. From germline, CDR1 is MGHRA and CDR2 YSYEKL. CDR3 length equals 17 residues. The CDR3: CASSQVIRGRRGTEAFF. CDR3 bases: TGCGCCAGCAGCCAAGTAATCAGGGGGCGCAGGGGAACTGAAGCTTTCTTT.

This chain links TRBV18 with TRBJ1-1; D remains unclear. Germline CDR1 reads KGHSH; CDR2 reads LQKENI. The CDR3 has 13 residues. V dropped 5 bases and J dropped 5 bases, with 12 bases sitting between them. The CDR3 DNA sequence: TGTGCCAGCTCAGTCTCTAGTGATACTGAAGCTTTCTTT. Translation: CASSVSSDTEAFF.

The chain employs TRBV28 and TRBJ2-7, with TRBD2 matching over 8 bases. Germline values: CDR1 MDHEN, CDR2 SYDVKM. The CDR3 runs to 12 residues. Germline trimming cut 8 bases from V and 2 bases from J; bases unmatched to any gene: 2. CDR3 in DNA: TGTGCCAGCTTTAGCGGGACCTACGAGCAGTACTTC. Translation: CASFSGTYEQYF.

The table lists this clone with a few counts. The genes are TRBV28 and TRBJ1-5; perhaps TRBD1 as D (5 bases). CDR3 length equals 14 residues. CDR1 and CDR2 from the germline V gene are MDHEN and SYDVKM. V gave up 4 bases and J gave up 2 bases, with 9 bases separating them. CDR3 sequence (DNA): TGTGCCAGCAGTTCCGGGACTGGCAATCAGCCCCAGCATTTT. Translating it yields CASSSGTGNQPQHF. Combining the CDR3 with reference TRBV28 and TRBJ1-5 gives the whole variable domain DVKVTQSSRYLVKRTGEKVFLECVQDMDHENMFWYRQDPGLGLRLIYFSYDVKMKEKGDIPEGYSVSREKKERFSLILESASTNQTSMYLCASSSGTGNQPQHFGDGTRLSIL.

The chain links TRBV15 to TRBJ2-1, with 8 bases fitting TRBD2. The CDR3 has 13 amino acids. Germline loops: CDR1 LNHNV, CDR2 YYDKDF (reference sequence). The CDR3, as DNA: TGTGCGGCAGGCAGCGGGAGATACAATGAGCAGTTCTTC. Amino acid sequence: CAAGSGRYNEQFF.

This clone has only one observation. V usage is TRBV4-3 and J usage is TRBJ1-2; 7 bases align to TRBD1. V was clipped by 2 bases and J by 4 bases; unmatched bases: 7. There are 15 residues in the CDR3. Germline-derived CDR1 and CDR2 are LGHNA and YSLEER. CDR3: CASSQSGGTVYGYTF. In DNA form, the CDR3 reads TGCGCCAGCAGCCAATCTGGAGGGACAGTCTATGGCTACACCTTC.

This chain uses TRBV7-2 with TRBJ2-3; no definite D call. The CDR3 has 11 amino acids. Trimming stripped 5 bases from V and 6 bases from J, with 6 bases between. Germline CDR1 reads SGHTA; CDR2 reads FQGNSA. CDR3 in amino acids: CASSRADTQYF. The CDR3 bases are TGTGCCAGCAGCCGCGCGGATACGCAGTATTTT.

Notes on this clone: One junction end disagrees with the germline gene, perhaps due to a read error. The gene calls are TRBV5-5 and TRBJ1-6; 9 bases are a match to TRBD1. This CDR3 has 13 amino acids. Germline CDR1 reads SGHKS; CDR2 reads YYEKEE (reference sequence). CDR3 protein: CASSDDEWDRAVF. DNA of the CDR3: TGTGCCAGCAGCGACGATGAATGGGACAGGGCCGTTTTT.

This chain joins TRBV6-2 or TRBV6-3 and TRBJ2-1; 10 nucleotides align to TRBD2. Looked up from germline, CDR1 is MNHEY and CDR2 is SVGEGT. This CDR3 has 15 amino acids. V lost 5 bases to trimming and J lost 7 bases; unmatched junction nucleotides: 8. The CDR3, as DNA: TGTGCCAGCAGTCGTCTAGCGGGAGATCTTAATGAGCAGTTCTTC. Protein product: CASSRLAGDLNEQFF.

The chain uses TRBV5-1 and TRBJ1-5, with D uncertain. Trimming stripped 0 bases from V and 0 bases from J, with 4 bases between. CDR3 length: 14 residues. Germline CDR1 and CDR2: SGHRS and YFSETQ. The CDR3 sequence: CASSLDGSNQPQHF. In nucleotides, the CDR3 is TGCGCCAGCAGCTTGGACGGTAGCAATCAGCCCCAGCATTTT.

This chain uses TRBV5-1 with TRBJ1-1; no clear D gene. V lost 0 bases and J 1 base, leaving 19 bases between the germline ends. Germline loops: CDR1 SGHRS, CDR2 YFSETQ. This CDR3 comprises 18 residues. Here the CDR3 reads CASSLAVSRRNQNTEAFF. CDR3 DNA sequence: TGCGCCAGCAGCTTGGCCGTCTCACGGCGGAACCAGAACACTGAAGCTTTCTTT.

This chain uses TRBV19 with TRBJ1-1; a weak D match, TRBD1 (6 bases). The CDR3 runs to 16 residues. CDR1 is LNHDA and CDR2 is SQIVND in the germline V gene (reference sequence). The V gene lost 5 bases and the J gene lost 0 bases, with 16 bases spanning the gap. This chain's CDR3 is CASSPRQELMNTEAFF. The CDR3 DNA is TGTGCCAGTAGTCCACGACAGGAACTAATGAACACTGAAGCTTTCTTT.

The chain has TRBV28 and TRBJ1-6; 8 bases match TRBD1. J was trimmed by 7 bases and V by 6 bases; bases with no gene match: 8. The V gene's germline CDR1 is MDHEN and CDR2 SYDVKM. This CDR3 is built from 15 residues. Here the CDR3 DNA reads TGTGCCAGCAGACCATCACAGGGGGGGAATTCACCCCTCCACTTT. This encodes CASRPSQGGNSPLHF. The full variable domain, rest sourced from reference TRBV28 and TRBJ1-6, is DVKVTQSSRYLVKRTGEKVFLECVQDMDHENMFWYRQDPGLGLRLIYFSYDVKMKEKGDIPEGYSVSREKKERFSLILESASTNQTSMYLCASRPSQGGNSPLHFGNGTRLTVT.

The genes are TRBV30 and TRBJ1-6, with 9 positions matching TRBD1. The V and J ends lost 0 bases and 8 bases, in that order; junction bases with no gene match: 5. Germline CDR1 and CDR2: GTSNPN and SVGIG (reference sequence). The CDR3 contains 15 residues. The CDR3 DNA reads as TGTGCCTGGAGTGTGTCGGACAGGGGTTATTCACCCCTCCACTTT. Protein product: CAWSVSDRGYSPLHF.

This clone was picked up one time. This chain uses TRBV9 with TRBJ1-6; D uncertain. CDR3 size: 15 residues. Germline V gene sequence: CDR1 SGDLS, CDR2 YYNGEE. Trimming shortened V by 3 bases and J by 4 bases, and 11 bases separated the two germline ends. The DNA for the CDR3 is TGTGCCAGCAGCGCCCGACAAGCATATAATTCACCCCTCCACTTT. Translation: CASSARQAYNSPLHF.

The J gene is TRBJ2-5, the V gene TRBV18, with D possibly TRBD1 on 5 matching bases. This CDR3 is built from 17 residues. Germline assignment: CDR1 KGHSH and CDR2 LQKENI. Trimming pared 1 base from V and 3 bases from J, leaving 18 bases between. CDR3 amino acids: CASSPQAGSPRKETQYF. The DNA for the CDR3 is TGTGCCAGCTCACCACAGGCAGGGTCCCCCCGTAAAGAGACCCAGTACTTC.

The chain links TRBV11-3 to TRBJ2-2; 7 nucleotides agree with TRBD2. J was trimmed by 1 base and V by 0 bases; bases with no gene match: 14. The germline CDR1 and CDR2 sequences are SGHNT and YENEEA. This CDR3 comprises 20 residues. The CDR3 sequence: CASSLDPTRYGGGNTGELFF. The CDR3 nucleotides read TGTGCCAGCAGCTTAGACCCTACCAGATACGGCGGGGGGAACACCGGGGAGCTGTTTTTT.

The chain links TRBV27 to TRBJ2-7, with 11 bases lining up with TRBD1. CDR1 and CDR2 from the germline V gene are MNHEY and SMNVEV (reference sequence). This CDR3 contains 14 residues. The trim removed 5 bases at V and 6 bases at J, leaving 6 bases unmatched. CDR3 sequence reads: CASSPGQGASEQYF. CDR3 bases: TGTGCCAGCAGTCCCGGACAGGGGGCAAGCGAGCAGTACTTC.

J is TRBJ2-7 and V is TRBV7-2, with no clear D. This CDR3 has 12 amino acids. Deletions cut 5 bases from V and 2 bases from J, with 7 bases between. The germline V gene encodes CDR1 SGHTA and CDR2 FQGNSA. CDR3 residues: CASSLAAYEQYF. CDR3 bases: TGTGCCAGCAGCCTCGCGGCCTACGAGCAGTACTTC.

This chain joins TRBV9 and TRBJ2-7, with 7 bases that match TRBD1. The CDR3 has 15 amino acids. CDR1 is SGDLS, CDR2 YYNGEE, per germline. V shed 3 bases, J shed 5 bases, and the junction held 11 bases outside the gene matches. The CDR3 loop is CASSARPQTGHEQYF. DNA of the CDR3: TGTGCCAGCAGCGCTCGCCCCCAGACAGGGCACGAGCAGTACTTC.

The gene calls are TRBV18 and TRBJ1-3, with D perhaps matching TRBD1 (5 bases). Germline values: CDR1 KGHSH, CDR2 LQKENI. The CDR3 length is 18 residues. V was pared by 0 bases and J by 0 bases, with 15 bases between. The CDR3 DNA sequence: TGTGCCAGCTCACCACCGATGGCAGGGACTCTCTCTGGAAACACCATATATTTT. The encoded protein is CASSPPMAGTLSGNTIYF.

The genes are TRBV2 and TRBJ1-2; 7 bases agree with TRBD1. Trimming removed 1 base from V and 8 bases from J; junction bases left unmatched: 4. The CDR3 sequence is 13 residues long. Germline V gene lookup returns CDR1 SNHLY and CDR2 FYNNEI. CDR3 in DNA: TGTGCCAGCAGTGAAGAGTCAGGGGGAGGCTACACCTTC. Translating it yields CASSEESGGGYTF.

This chain links TRBV30 with TRBJ1-2, with D hard to call. Germline V CDR1 and CDR2: GTSNPN, SVGIG (reference sequence). The V end lost 2 bases, the J end lost 9 bases, and 19 bases lay between the germline ends. The CDR3 extends over 14 amino acids. In DNA, the CDR3 is TGTGCCTGGAGTTCTGGTGTGGCATACGAAAGCTACACCTTC. Encoded protein: CAWSSGVAYESYTF.

This rearrangement joins TRBV7-2 to TRBJ2-4; D is possibly TRBD2 (6 bases). The CDR3 totals 15 residues. Trimming removed 3 bases from V and 1 base from J, with 10 bases in between. Germline V CDR1 and CDR2: SGHTA, FQGNSA. The CDR3 DNA reads TGTGCCAGCAGCTTTTCGGGAGTTGCCAAAAACATTCAGTACTTC. Its translation is CASSFSGVAKNIQYF.